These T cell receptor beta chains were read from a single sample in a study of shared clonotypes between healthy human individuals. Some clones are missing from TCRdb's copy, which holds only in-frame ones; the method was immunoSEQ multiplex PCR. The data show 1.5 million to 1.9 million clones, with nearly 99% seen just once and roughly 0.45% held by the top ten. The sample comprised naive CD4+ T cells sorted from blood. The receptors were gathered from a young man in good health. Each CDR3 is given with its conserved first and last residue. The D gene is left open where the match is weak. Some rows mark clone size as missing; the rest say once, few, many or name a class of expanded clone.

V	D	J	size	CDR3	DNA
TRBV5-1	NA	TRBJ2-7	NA	CASKQGGAYYEQYF	TGCGCCAGCAAACAAGGAGGAGCTTACTACGAGCAGTACTTC
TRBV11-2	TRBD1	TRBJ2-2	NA	CASSRTGGLITGELFF	TGTGCCAGCAGCCGGACAGGGGGCCTCATCACCGGGGAGCTGTTTTTT
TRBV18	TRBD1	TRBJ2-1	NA	CASSGTGVLNEQFF	TGTGCCAGCTCTGGGACAGGAGTGCTCAATGAGCAGTTCTTC
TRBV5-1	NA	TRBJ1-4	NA	CASSGGRERNEKLFF	TGCGCCAGCAGTGGGGGTAGGGAGAGAAATGAAAAACTGTTTTTT
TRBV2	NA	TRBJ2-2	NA	CASSEAKGTGELFF	TGTGCCAGCAGTGAAGCTAAGGGCACCGGGGAGCTGTTTTTT
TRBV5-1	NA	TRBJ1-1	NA	CASSLGDHLLMNTEAFF	TGCGCCAGCAGCTTGGGCGATCACCTTTTAATGAACACTGAAGCTTTCTTT
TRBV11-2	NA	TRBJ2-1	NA	CASSPRAYNEQFF	TGTGCCAGCAGCCCCCGTGCCTACAATGAGCAGTTCTTC
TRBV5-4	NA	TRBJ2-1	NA	CASSPGGPRGNEQFF	TGTGCCAGCAGCCCTGGAGGGCCAAGGGGCAATGAGCAGTTCTTC
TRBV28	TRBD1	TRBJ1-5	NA	CASSSGTGANQPQHF	TGTGCCAGCAGTTCCGGGACAGGGGCAAATCAGCCCCAGCATTTT
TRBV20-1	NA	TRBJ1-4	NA	CSASWVEKLFF	TGCAGTGCTAGTTGGGTTGAAAAACTGTTTTTT
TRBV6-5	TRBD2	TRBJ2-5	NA	CASSGTIQETQYF	TGTGCCAGCAGTGGGACTATCCAAGAGACCCAGTACTTC
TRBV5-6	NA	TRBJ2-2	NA	CAAPLGPFPGELFF	TGTGCCGCCCCCTTGGGTCCATTCCCCGGGGAGCTGTTTTTT
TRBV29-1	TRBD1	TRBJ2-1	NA	CSGHRGLGNEQFF	TGCAGCGGCCACAGGGGGCTCGGCAATGAGCAGTTCTTC
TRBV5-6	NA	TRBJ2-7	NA	CASSLAVGTPPYEQYF	TGTGCCAGCAGCTTGGCCGTTGGGACACCACCCTACGAGCAGTACTTC
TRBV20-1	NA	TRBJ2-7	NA	CSAKVVEEQYF	TGCAGTGCTAAGGTCGTGGAAGAGCAGTACTTC
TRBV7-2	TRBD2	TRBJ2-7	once	CASSPTSGSVFEQYF	TGTGCCAGCAGCCCTACTAGCGGGAGCGTATTCGAGCAGTACTTC
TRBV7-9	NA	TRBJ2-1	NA	CASSPGDIKPPDEQFF	TGTGCCAGCAGCCCGGGCGACATTAAACCTCCAGATGAGCAGTTCTTC
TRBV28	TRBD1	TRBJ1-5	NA	CASTKDRGRRQPQHF	TGTGCCAGCACTAAGGACAGGGGGCGACGACAGCCCCAGCATTTT
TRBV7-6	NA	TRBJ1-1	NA	CASSLAPSGTANTEAFF	TGTGCCAGCAGCTTAGCGCCATCCGGGACGGCAAACACTGAAGCTTTCTTT
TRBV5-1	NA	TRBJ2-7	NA	CASSRTRSYEQYF	TGCGCCAGCAGCCGGACAAGATCCTACGAGCAGTACTTC
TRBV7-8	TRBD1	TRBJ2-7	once	CASRHSGGEQYF	TGTGCCAGCAGACATTCAGGGGGCGAGCAGTACTTC
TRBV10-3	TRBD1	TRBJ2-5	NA	CAISGDRGLEETQYF	TGTGCCATCAGTGGGGACAGGGGTCTTGAAGAGACCCAGTACTTC
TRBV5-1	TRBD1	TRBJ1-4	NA	CASSNQGATNEKLFF	TGCGCCAGCAGCAACCAGGGGGCGACTAATGAAAAACTGTTTTTT
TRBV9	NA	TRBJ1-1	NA	CASSVAQTSTEAFF	TGTGCCAGCAGCGTAGCACAGACTTCCACTGAAGCTTTCTTT
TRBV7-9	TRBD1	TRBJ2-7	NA	CASSSQDRGRHEQYF	TGTGCCAGCAGCTCCCAGGACAGGGGTCGACACGAGCAGTACTTC
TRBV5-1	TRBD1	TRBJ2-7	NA	CASSLEGARAYEQYF	TGCGCCAGCAGCTTGGAGGGGGCGCGGGCCTACGAGCAGTACTTC
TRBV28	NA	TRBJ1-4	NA	CASSLRNNEKLFF	TGTGCCAGCAGCCTCCGGAATAATGAAAAACTGTTTTTT
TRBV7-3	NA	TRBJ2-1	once	CASSSQRNNEQFF	TGTGCCAGCAGCTCACAGAGAAACAATGAGCAGTTCTTC
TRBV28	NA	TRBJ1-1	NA	CASVTGMNTEAFF	TGTGCCAGTGTTACGGGGATGAACACTGAAGCTTTCTTT
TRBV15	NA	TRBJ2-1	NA	CATSRGTFNEQFF	TGTGCCACCAGCAGGGGCACGTTCAATGAGCAGTTCTTC